This T cell receptor (beta chain) was obtained from a study of tumor-infiltrating lymphocytes in primary liver carcinoma. Whole-study findings and limits: Only about 7-25% of top clones appeared in all five tumor regions. When set against blood, tumors had a significantly higher top-250-clone fraction (p = 0.039).

With regard to this clonotype: As yet, its antigen is unknown.

Looked up from germline, CDR1 is SGHRS and CDR2 is YFSETQ. V lost 3 bases, J lost 10 bases, and 9 bases stayed unmatched. The CDR3 runs 14 residues. For each extraction, RNA and DNA were obtained together from about 19-30 mg of unsorted bulk tissue. Researchers generated TCR beta cDNA from approximately 500 ng of total RNA, relying on a constant-region primer. Three rounds of nested multiplex PCR with slightly modified ARM-PCR produced TCR beta libraries. Use of TRBV1-TRBV30 forward primers with a C-beta reverse primer characterized the first two PCR rounds, which lasted nine to eleven cycles each. Using its own MiXCR run on the multiplex PCR reads, TCRdb lists one record per CDR3 protein. The repertoire consists of just under 55,000 distinct CDR3 sequences, with about three quarters occurring once and the leading ten covering 25%.

Sequencing was carried out using liver tumor tissue from sampling region 2. Subset meaning: tumor region T2, inferior pole. The clonotype was recovered from a man between 40 and 49 years old with primary liver carcinoma and hepatitis B virus infection. The chain uses TRBV5-1 and TRBJ2-3; 9 bases match TRBD2. This chain's CDR3 is CASSSAGGTEPQYF. CDR3 DNA sequence: TGCGCCAGCAGCTCGGCGGGAGGGACAGAACCGCAGTATTTT. The full variable domain, completed using reference TRBV5-1 and TRBJ2-3, is KAGVTQTPRYLIKTRGQQVTLSCSPISGHRSVSWYQQTPGQGLQFLFEYFSETQRNKGNFPGRFSGRQFSNSRSEMNVSTLELGDSALYLCASSSAGGTEPQYFGPGTRLTVL.